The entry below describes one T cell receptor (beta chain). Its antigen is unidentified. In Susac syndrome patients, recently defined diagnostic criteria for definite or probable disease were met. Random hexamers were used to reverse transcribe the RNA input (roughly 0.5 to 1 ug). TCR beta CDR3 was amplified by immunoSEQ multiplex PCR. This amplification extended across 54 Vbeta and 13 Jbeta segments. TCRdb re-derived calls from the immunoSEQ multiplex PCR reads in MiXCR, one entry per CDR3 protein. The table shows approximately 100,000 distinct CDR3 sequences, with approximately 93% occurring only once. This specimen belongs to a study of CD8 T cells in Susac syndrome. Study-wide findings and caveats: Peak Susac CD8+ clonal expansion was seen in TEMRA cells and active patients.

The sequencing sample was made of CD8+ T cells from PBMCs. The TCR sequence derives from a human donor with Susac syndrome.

The DNA of the CDR3 is TGCAGCGTTGCCCCACGGACAGGGGACTATGGCTACACCTTC. It codes for CSVAPRTGDYGYTF. V is TRBV29-1 and J is TRBJ1-2, with 9 bases fitting TRBD1. The junction had 6 bases not matched to a gene; V was cut back by 4 bases and J by 3 bases. CDR3 length: 14 residues. Germline CDR1 and CDR2: SQVTM and ANQGSEA.